This T cell receptor (beta chain) was identified during a study of human T cells and chemical hapten exposure. This clonotype was counted between two and nine times. Time point defined: healthy volunteer bleed at 6 weeks. Extraction of total RNA was performed on unfractionated whole blood. This CDR3 is 15 amino acids long. V was pared by 5 bases and J by 4 bases, with 16 bases between. The germline gives CDR1 MNHEY, CDR2 SVGEGT. The library attached unique molecular identifiers to individual cDNA molecules. Original methodology: With a range of about 20,000 to 750,000, the median per sample was 95,638 TCRs. TCRdb reprocessed the RACE reads via MiXCR and lists one record per CDR3 protein. These V and J calls are TCRdb output, not the study's own analysis. The sample carries roughly 80,000 distinct CDR3 sequences, about 9.2% recorded once.

Sample: whole blood. The TCR was taken from a female donor in good health. Some clones in this sample may be carry-over from other donors' samples. This chain joins TRBV6-2 or TRBV6-3 and TRBJ2-3; D tentatively reads TRBD1 or TRBD2 (6 bases each). CDR3 protein: CASSQQGRGSDTQYF. DNA of the CDR3: TGTGCCAGCAGTCAACAGGGCCGGGGGTCAGATACGCAGTATTTT.